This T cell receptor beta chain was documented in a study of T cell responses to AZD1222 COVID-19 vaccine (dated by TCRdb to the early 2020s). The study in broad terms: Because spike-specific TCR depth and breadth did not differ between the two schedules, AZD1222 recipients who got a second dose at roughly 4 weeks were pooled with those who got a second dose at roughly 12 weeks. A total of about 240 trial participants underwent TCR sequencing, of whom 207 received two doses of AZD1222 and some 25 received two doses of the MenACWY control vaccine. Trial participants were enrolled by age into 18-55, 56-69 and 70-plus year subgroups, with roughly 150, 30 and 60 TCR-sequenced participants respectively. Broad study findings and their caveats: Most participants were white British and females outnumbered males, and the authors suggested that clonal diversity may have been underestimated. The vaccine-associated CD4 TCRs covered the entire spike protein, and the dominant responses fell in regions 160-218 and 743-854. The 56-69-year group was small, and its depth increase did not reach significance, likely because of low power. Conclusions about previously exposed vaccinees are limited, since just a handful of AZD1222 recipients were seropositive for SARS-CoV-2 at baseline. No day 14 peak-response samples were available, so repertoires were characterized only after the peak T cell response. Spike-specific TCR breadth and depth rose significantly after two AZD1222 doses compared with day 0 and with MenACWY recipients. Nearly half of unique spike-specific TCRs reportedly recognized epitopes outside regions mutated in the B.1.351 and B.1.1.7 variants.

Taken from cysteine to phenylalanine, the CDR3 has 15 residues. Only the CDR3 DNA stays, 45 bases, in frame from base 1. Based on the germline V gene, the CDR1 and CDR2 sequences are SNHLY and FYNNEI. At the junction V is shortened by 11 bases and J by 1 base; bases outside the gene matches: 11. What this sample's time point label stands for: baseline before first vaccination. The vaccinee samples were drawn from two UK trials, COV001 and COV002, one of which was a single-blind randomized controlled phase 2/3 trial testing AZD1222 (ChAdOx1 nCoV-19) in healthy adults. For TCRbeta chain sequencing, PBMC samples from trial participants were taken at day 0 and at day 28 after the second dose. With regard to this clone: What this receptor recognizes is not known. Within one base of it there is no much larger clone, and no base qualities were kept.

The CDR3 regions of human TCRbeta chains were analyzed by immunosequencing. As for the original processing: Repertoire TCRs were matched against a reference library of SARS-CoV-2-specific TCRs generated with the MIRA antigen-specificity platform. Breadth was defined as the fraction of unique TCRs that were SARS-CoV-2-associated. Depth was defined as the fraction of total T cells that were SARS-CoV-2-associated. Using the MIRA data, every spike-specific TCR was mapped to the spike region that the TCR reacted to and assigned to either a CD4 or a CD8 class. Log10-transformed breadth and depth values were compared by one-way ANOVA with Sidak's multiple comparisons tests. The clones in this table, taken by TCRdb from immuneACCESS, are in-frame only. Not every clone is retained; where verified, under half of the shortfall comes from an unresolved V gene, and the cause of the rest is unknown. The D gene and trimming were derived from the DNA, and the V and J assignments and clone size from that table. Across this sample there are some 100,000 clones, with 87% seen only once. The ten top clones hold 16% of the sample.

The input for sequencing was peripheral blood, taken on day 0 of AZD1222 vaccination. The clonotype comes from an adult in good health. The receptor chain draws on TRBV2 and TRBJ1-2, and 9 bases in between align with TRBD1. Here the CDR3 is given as CAPHRGLQSNYGYTF. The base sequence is TGTGCCCCGCACAGGGGGCTCCAAAGTAACTATGGCTACACCTTC.